This is a list of T cell receptor beta chains from one sample in a study of T cell responses to AZD1222 COVID-19 vaccine. The method was immunoSEQ multiplex PCR; TCRdb's version includes in-frame clones alone and lacks a portion of them. Counted here are almost 80,000 clones, about nine tenths occurring once; the ten biggest clones make up under 25%. This sample comprised peripheral blood, obtained on day 0 of AZD1222 vaccination. The source of these receptors is an adult in good health. Each CDR3 is given with its conserved first and last residue. A D gene is named only where the DNA matches it firmly. The size entry is marked missing in some rows and otherwise reads once, few, many or a size class.

>few|NA|TRBJ1-4|TRBV7-9
CASSSGATNEKLFF
TGTGCCAGCAGTTCAGGGGCAACTAATGAAAAACTGTTTTTT
>NA|NA|TRBJ1-2|TRBV7-2
CASSAPGAINYGYTF
TGTGCCAGCAGCGCCCCAGGGGCGATTAACTATGGCTACACCTTC
>NA|TRBD2|TRBJ2-7|TRBV7-2
CASSLGLAGYSYEQYF
TGTGCCAGCAGTTTAGGGCTAGCGGGATACTCCTACGAGCAGTACTTC
>NA|TRBD2|TRBJ2-5|TRBV12-3/TRBV12-4
CASSPLAFETQYF
TGTGCCAGCAGTCCACTAGCGTTTGAGACCCAGTACTTC
>few|NA|TRBJ2-3|TRBV7-6
CASSLTEGGMGGTDTQYF
TGTGCCAGCAGCTTAACGGAAGGTGGGATGGGAGGCACAGATACGCAGTATTTT
>NA|TRBD2|TRBJ2-1|TRBV5-1
CASSLISGKVNEQFF
TGCGCCAGCAGCTTGATCAGCGGGAAAGTCAATGAGCAGTTCTTC
>NA|TRBD2|TRBJ2-5|TRBV11-2
CASSLREGQVLGETQYF
TGTGCCAGCAGCTTGAGGGAGGGCCAGGTGTTAGGAGAGACCCAGTACTTC
>once|NA|TRBJ1-4|TRBV5-1
CASRMGQANEKLFF
TGCGCCAGCAGAATGGGCCAGGCTAATGAAAAACTGTTTTTT
>NA|NA|TRBJ2-2|TRBV20-1
CSASGGGSWDTGELFF
TGCAGTGCTAGTGGGGGCGGGAGTTGGGACACCGGGGAGCTGTTTTTT
>NA|NA|TRBJ1-1|TRBV5-1
CASSLGEVGRRGAFF
TGCGCCAGCAGCTTGGGGGAGGTAGGGAGAAGGGGAGCTTTCTTT
>NA|TRBD1|TRBJ1-6|TRBV7-2
CASSFGRTGISPLHF
TGTGCCAGCAGCTTCGGGCGGACAGGGATCTCACCCCTCCACTTT
>NA|NA|TRBJ2-5|TRBV11-3
CASSSQPYQETQYF
TGTGCCAGCAGCTCCCAGCCGTACCAAGAGACCCAGTACTTC
>NA|NA|TRBJ1-2|TRBV9
CASSPTLGTQNYGYTF
TGTGCCAGCAGCCCGACCTTAGGGACACAAAACTATGGCTACACCTTC
>NA|NA|TRBJ1-3|TRBV5-1
CASSLSVSDGNTIYF
TGCGCCAGCAGCTTATCAGTCTCGGACGGAAACACCATATATTTT
>NA|NA|TRBJ1-2|TRBV5-4
CASSLGGQYNYGYTF
TGTGCCAGCAGCTTGGGGGGGCAATATAACTATGGCTACACCTTC
>NA|NA|TRBJ2-3|TRBV18
CASSLQRDTQYF
TGTGCCAGCTCACTCCAGCGGGATACGCAGTATTTT
>NA|TRBD2|TRBJ2-1|TRBV4-2
CASSQVQRDNEQFF
TGTGCCAGCAGCCAAGTCCAGCGGGATAACGAGCAGTTCTTC
>NA|NA|TRBJ2-7|TRBV27
CASSLRGRVAESYEQYF
TGTGCCAGCAGTTTACGGGGACGGGTAGCTGAGTCCTACGAGCAGTACTTC
>NA|TRBD1|TRBJ1-5|TRBV6-2/TRBV6-3
CASSLQGAGSNQPQHF
TGTGCCAGCAGTTTACAGGGGGCAGGGAGCAATCAGCCCCAGCATTTT
>NA|NA|TRBJ2-7|TRBV3-1/TRBV3-2
CASSPTGAWEQYF
TGTGCCAGCAGCCCAACAGGCGCCTGGGAGCAGTACTTC
>NA|TRBD2|TRBJ2-3|TRBV5-1
CASSETSERTDTQYF
TGCGCCAGCAGCGAAACTAGCGAGAGGACAGATACGCAGTATTTT
>NA|TRBD1|TRBJ2-1|TRBV24-1
CATSDPRDREQFF
TGTGCCACCAGTGACCCCCGGGACAGGGAGCAGTTCTTC
>NA|TRBD1|TRBJ1-1|TRBV28
CASSLTGGVAEAFF
TGTGCCAGCAGCCTAACAGGGGGTGTGGCTGAAGCTTTCTTT
>NA|TRBD1|TRBJ1-2|TRBV27
CASSFGQGYGYTF
TGTGCCAGCAGTTTTGGACAGGGGTATGGCTACACCTTC
>NA|TRBD2|TRBJ2-7|TRBV7-2
CASSLERTSGSGSYEQYF
TGTGCCAGCAGCTTAGAAAGGACTAGCGGGAGTGGGTCCTACGAGCAGTACTTC
>NA|NA|TRBJ1-3|TRBV19
CASSPRTAGNTIYF
TGTGCCAGTAGTCCCCGGACAGCTGGAAACACCATATATTTT
>NA|TRBD1|TRBJ2-5|TRBV15
CATSRDKGQGGLETQYF
TGTGCCACCAGCAGAGATAAGGGACAGGGGGGTTTGGAGACCCAGTACTTC
>once|NA|TRBJ2-2|TRBV21-1
CASTIWDSSDTGELFF
TGTGCCAGCACCATTTGGGACTCTTCGGACACCGGGGAGCTGTTTTTT
>NA|TRBD2|TRBJ2-1|TRBV28
CASSLLAGAGNEQFF
TGTGCCAGCAGTTTATTAGCGGGAGCGGGCAATGAGCAGTTCTTC
>NA|NA|TRBJ2-1|TRBV6-4
CASSPSSIGEQFF
TGTGCCAGCAGTCCCAGCTCGATAGGTGAGCAGTTCTTC
>NA|NA|TRBJ2-7|TRBV6-5
CAVTGYNGYEQYF
TGTGCCGTAACAGGGTACAATGGCTACGAGCAGTACTTC
>NA|TRBD2|TRBJ2-5|TRBV5-1
CASDVAGGSEETQYF
TGCGCCAGCGATGTAGCGGGAGGGAGCGAGGAGACCCAGTACTTC
>once|NA|TRBJ1-5|TRBV12-3/TRBV12-4
CASSFVGGPQHF
TGTGCCAGCAGTTTTGTCGGCGGGCCCCAGCATTTT
>NA|NA|TRBJ1-1|TRBV28
CASIEGRNTEAFF
TGTGCCAGCATTGAAGGGCGCAACACTGAAGCTTTCTTT
>NA|NA|TRBJ1-1|TRBV19
CASSPQGPRLRTEAFF
TGTGCCAGTAGCCCTCAGGGTCCCCGGTTACGGACTGAAGCTTTCTTT
>NA|TRBD2|TRBJ2-3|TRBV3-1/TRBV3-2
CASSQDFAGARDTQYF
TGTGCCAGCAGCCAAGATTTTGCGGGAGCCCGGGATACGCAGTATTTT
>NA|NA|TRBJ2-7|TRBV28
CASFDGNRYEQYF
TGTGCCAGCTTCGATGGCAACCGGTACGAGCAGTACTTC
>NA|NA|TRBJ2-1|TRBV13
CASSLRGAEQFF
TGTGCCAGCAGCTTACGAGGAGCCGAGCAGTTCTTC
>once|NA|TRBJ1-1|TRBV5-1
CASSLGVEGHRRTEAFF
TGCGCCAGCAGCTTGGGGGTTGAGGGGCACCGTCGGACTGAAGCTTTCTTT
>NA|NA|TRBJ2-3|TRBV19
CASSADRSSSTDTQYF
TGTGCCAGTAGCGCCGACAGGTCATCTAGCACAGATACGCAGTATTTT
>once|TRBD1|TRBJ2-7|TRBV6-1
CASSEAGTGGYEQYF
TGTGCCAGCAGTGAAGCCGGGACAGGGGGTTACGAGCAGTACTTC
>NA|NA|TRBJ1-2|TRBV5-5
CASSLRTLGGRSSYGYTF
TGTGCCAGCAGCTTACGAACCCTCGGGGGGCGCTCCTCCTATGGCTACACCTTC
>few|TRBD2|TRBJ2-5|TRBV5-4
CASSLSGRAAETQYF
TGTGCCAGCAGCCTTAGCGGGAGGGCTGCAGAGACCCAGTACTTC